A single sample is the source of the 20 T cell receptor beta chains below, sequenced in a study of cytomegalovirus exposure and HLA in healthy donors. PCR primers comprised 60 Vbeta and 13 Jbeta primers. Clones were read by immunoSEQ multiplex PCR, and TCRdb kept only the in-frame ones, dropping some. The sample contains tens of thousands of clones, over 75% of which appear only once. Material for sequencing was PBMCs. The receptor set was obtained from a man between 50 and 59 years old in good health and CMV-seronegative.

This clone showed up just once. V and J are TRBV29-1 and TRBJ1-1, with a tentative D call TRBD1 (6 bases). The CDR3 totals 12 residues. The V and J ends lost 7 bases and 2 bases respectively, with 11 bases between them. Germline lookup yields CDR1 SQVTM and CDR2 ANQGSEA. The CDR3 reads CSALDSNTEAFF. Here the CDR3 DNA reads TGCAGCGCTTTGGACAGTAACACTGAAGCTTTCTTT.

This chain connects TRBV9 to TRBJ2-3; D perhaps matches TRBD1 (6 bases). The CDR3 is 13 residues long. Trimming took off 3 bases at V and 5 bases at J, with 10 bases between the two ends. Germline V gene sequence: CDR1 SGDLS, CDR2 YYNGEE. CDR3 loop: CASSADSGDTQYF. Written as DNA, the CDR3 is TGTGCCAGCAGCGCGGACAGTGGAGATACGCAGTATTTT.

In DNA, the CDR3 is TGTGCCAGCAGCTTAGGACTAGGGGAGCTGTTTTTT. Translating it yields CASSLGLGELFF. J is TRBJ2-2 and V is TRBV7-3; D is perhaps TRBD2 (6 bases). The CDR3 length is 12 residues. The germline gives CDR1 SGHTA, CDR2 FQGTGA. V dropped 2 bases and J dropped 8 bases, with 6 bases sitting between them.

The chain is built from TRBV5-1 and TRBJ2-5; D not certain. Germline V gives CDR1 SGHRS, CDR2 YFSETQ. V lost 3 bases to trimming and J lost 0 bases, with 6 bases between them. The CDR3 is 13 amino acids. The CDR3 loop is CASSSRYQETQYF. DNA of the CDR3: TGCGCCAGCAGCTCCCGGTACCAAGAGACCCAGTACTTC. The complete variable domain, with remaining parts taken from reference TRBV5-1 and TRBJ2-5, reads KAGVTQTPRYLIKTRGQQVTLSCSPISGHRSVSWYQQTPGQGLQFLFEYFSETQRNKGNFPGRFSGRQFSNSRSEMNVSTLELGDSALYLCASSSRYQETQYFGPGTRLLVL.

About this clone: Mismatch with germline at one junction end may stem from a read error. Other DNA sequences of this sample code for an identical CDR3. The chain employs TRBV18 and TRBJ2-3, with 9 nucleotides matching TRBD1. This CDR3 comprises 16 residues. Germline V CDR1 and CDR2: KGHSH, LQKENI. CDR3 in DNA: TGTGCCAGCTCGCCACAGGGGGCGATGTACACAGATACGCAGTATTTT. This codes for CASSPQGAMYTDTQYF.

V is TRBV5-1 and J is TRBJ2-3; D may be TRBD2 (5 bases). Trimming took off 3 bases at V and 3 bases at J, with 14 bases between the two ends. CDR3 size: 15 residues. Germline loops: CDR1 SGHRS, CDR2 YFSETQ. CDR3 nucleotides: TGCGCCAGCAGCTCATATCGGGGAACTACAGATACGCAGTATTTT. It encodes CASSSYRGTTDTQYF.

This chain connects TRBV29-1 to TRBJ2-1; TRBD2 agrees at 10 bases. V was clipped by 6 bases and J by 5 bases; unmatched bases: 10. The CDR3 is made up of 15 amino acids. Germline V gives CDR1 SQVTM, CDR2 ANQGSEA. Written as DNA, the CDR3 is TGCAGCGTCCCCTTAGCGGGAGGAGGAAACAATGAGCAGTTCTTC. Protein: CSVPLAGGGNNEQFF.

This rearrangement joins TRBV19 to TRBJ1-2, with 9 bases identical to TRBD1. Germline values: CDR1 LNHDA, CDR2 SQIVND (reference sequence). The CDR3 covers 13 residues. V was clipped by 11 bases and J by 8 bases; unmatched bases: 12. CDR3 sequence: CAAADRGKRGYTF. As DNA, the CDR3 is TGTGCCGCCGCAGACAGGGGGAAGCGAGGCTACACCTTC.

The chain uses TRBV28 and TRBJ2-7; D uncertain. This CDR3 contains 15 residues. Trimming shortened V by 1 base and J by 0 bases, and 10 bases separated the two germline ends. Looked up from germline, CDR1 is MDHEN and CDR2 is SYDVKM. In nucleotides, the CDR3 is TGTGCCAGCAGTTTATTCACGGAGAGCTCCTACGAGCAGTACTTC. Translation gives CASSLFTESSYEQYF.

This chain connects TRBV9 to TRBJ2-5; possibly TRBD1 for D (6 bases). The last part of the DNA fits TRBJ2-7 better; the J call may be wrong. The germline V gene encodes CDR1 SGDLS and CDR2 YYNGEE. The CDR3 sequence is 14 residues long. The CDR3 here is CASSARDTSYEQYF. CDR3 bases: TGTGCCAGCAGCGCCCGGGACACTTCCTACGAGCAGTACTTC.

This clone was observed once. CDR3 in amino acids: CASSQDSGGGMRYTF. CDR3 coding DNA: TGTGCCAGCAGCCAAGATTCGGGGGGAGGTATGCGCTACACCTTC. The chain is built from TRBV4-2 and TRBJ1-2, with D maybe TRBD1 (5 bases). Germline loops: CDR1 LGHNA, CDR2 YNFKEQ. V lost 0 bases, J lost 9 bases, and 17 bases lay in between. The CDR3 length is 15 residues.

The CDR3 DNA follows: TGTGCCACCAGCAGAGATGTGTCTAGCGGGAGCCCCTACAATGAGCAGTTCTTC. Protein product: CATSRDVSSGSPYNEQFF. The rearrangement uses TRBV15 and TRBJ2-1; 10 bases are a match to TRBD2. Trimming cost V 0 bases and J 2 bases; bases outside gene matches: 7. Germline CDR1 and CDR2: LNHNV and YYDKDF (reference sequence). The CDR3 totals 18 residues.

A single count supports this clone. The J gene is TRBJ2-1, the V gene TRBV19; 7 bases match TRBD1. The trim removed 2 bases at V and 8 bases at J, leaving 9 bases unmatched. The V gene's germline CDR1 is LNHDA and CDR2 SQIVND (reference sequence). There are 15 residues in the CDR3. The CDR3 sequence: CASSINRGMIDEQFF. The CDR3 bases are TGTGCCAGTAGTATAAACAGGGGAATGATCGATGAGCAGTTCTTC.

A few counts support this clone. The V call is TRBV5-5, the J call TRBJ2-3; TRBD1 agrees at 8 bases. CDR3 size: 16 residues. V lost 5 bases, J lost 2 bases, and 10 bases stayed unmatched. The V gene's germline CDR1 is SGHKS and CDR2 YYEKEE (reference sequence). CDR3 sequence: CASSLLGTGLTDTQYF. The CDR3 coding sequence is TGTGCCAGCAGTCTCCTCGGGACAGGACTCACAGATACGCAGTATTTT.

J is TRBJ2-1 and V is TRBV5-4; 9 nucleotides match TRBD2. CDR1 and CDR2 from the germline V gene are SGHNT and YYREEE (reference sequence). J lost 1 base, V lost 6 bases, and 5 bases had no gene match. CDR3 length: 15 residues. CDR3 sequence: CASNVAGVSYNEQFF. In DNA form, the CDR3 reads TGTGCCAGCAACGTAGCGGGGGTGTCCTACAATGAGCAGTTCTTC.

The CDR3 reads CASSLVPTGTGELFF. Here the CDR3 DNA reads TGTGCCAGCAGCCTCGTCCCGACGGGCACCGGGGAGCTGTTTTTT. V and J are TRBV9 and TRBJ2-2; no firm D call. The CDR3 runs to 15 residues. Germline V gives CDR1 SGDLS, CDR2 YYNGEE. Deletions cut 4 bases from V and 4 bases from J, with 14 bases between.

The CDR3 protein is CAWILYSGRSSGANVLTF. The CDR3 DNA follows: TGTGCCTGGATCCTGTATAGCGGGAGGAGCTCTGGGGCCAACGTCCTGACTTTC. The rearrangement uses TRBV30 and TRBJ2-6, with TRBD2 matching over 10 bases. The length of the CDR3 is 18 residues. J gave up 0 bases and V 4 bases, and 9 bases lay outside the gene matches. Per the germline V gene, CDR1 is GTSNPN and CDR2 is SVGIG (reference sequence).

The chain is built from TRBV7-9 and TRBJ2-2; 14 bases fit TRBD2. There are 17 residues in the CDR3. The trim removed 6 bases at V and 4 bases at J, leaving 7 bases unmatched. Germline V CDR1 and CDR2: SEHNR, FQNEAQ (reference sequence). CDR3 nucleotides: TGTGCCAGCAGGAAAGGGACTAGCGGGAGTACCACCGGGGAGCTGTTTTTT. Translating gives CASRKGTSGSTTGELFF.

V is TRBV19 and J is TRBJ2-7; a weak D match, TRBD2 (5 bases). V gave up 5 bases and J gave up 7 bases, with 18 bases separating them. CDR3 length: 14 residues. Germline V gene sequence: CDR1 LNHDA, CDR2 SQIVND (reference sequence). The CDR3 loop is CASSLGLSGREQYF. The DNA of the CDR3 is TGTGCCAGTAGTTTAGGACTGTCCGGTCGGGAGCAGTACTTC.

The CDR3 here is CASSTRDRSYEQYF. The CDR3 DNA reads as TGTGCCAGCTCCACTCGGGACAGGTCCTACGAGCAGTACTTC. The chain employs TRBV19 and TRBJ2-7; 8 bases match TRBD1. The CDR3 sequence is 14 residues long. Germline V lookup: CDR1 LNHDA, CDR2 SQIVND (reference sequence). With V trimmed by 9 bases and J by 1 base, 8 bases remained unmatched.